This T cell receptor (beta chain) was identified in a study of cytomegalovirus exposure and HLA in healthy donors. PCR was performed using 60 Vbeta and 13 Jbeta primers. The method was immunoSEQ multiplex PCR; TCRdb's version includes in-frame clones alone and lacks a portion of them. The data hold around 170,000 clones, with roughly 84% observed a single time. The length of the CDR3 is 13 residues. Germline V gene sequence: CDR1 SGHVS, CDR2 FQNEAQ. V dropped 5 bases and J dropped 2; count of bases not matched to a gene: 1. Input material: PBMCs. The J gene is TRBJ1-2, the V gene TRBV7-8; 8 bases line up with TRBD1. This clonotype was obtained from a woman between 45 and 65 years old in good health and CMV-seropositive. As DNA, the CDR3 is TGTGCCAGCAGCGGACAGGGAAACTATGGCTACACCTTC. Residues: CASSGQGNYGYTF.